The sequence of this T cell receptor (beta chain) was determined in a study of T-cell reconstitution after alpha-beta-depleted transplantation in children. As it was prepared, the TCRbeta library received unique molecular identifiers. A single record per CDR3 protein comes from TCRdb applying MiXCR to the PCR reads. The sample records roughly 500,000 distinct CDR3 sequences, about 18% being singletons. Germline CDR1 is DFQATT and CDR2 is SNEGSKA (reference sequence). The length of the CDR3 is 11 residues. V lost 6 bases and J 6 bases, leaving 12 bases between the germline ends. This sequence was found in a human donor who donated a stem cell graft to a child with acute lymphoblastic leukemia. The material sequenced was PBMCs from the stem cell graft donor, taken from the stem cell graft. The chain is built from TRBV20-1 and TRBJ2-7, with D perhaps matching TRBD2 (5 bases). The CDR3 DNA sequence: TGCAGTGCCCTACTAGTCTCCGAGCAGTACTTC. This sequence encodes CSALLVSEQYF.